This TCR beta chain derives from a study of OX40 agonist ivuxolimab in advanced cancers. The CDR3 runs 13 residues. Germline V gene data show CDR1 as MDHEN and CDR2 as SYDVKM. V dropped 6 bases and J dropped 11; count of bases not matched to a gene: 13. The protocol was immunoSEQ multiplex PCR, while the TCRdb copy is restricted to in-frame clones and leaves out a portion. This table holds some 59,000 clones, around 84% found once. The material sequenced was CD4+ or CD8+ T cells sorted from blood, taken in a trial of the OX40 agonist ivuxolimab. The V gene is TRBV28, the J gene TRBJ2-7; 7 positions agree with TRBD1. The TCR originated in an adult with an advanced solid tumor such as melanoma, head and neck, liver or kidney cancer. CDR3: CASRTGTASPEYF. The CDR3 nucleotides read TGTGCCAGCAGAACCGGGACAGCCTCCCCGGAGTACTTC.